This TCR beta chain was profiled in a study of PD-1 blockade in classical Hodgkin lymphoma. Germline V CDR1 and CDR2: MDHEN, SYDVKM. Trimming took off 6 bases at V and 1 base at J, with 18 bases between the two ends. The CDR3 spans 16 residues. Study results and caveats: The authors have not defined what causes the repertoire differences, possibly disease activity or prior therapy.

Clones were sequenced by immunoSEQ multiplex PCR, and TCRdb holds only the in-frame ones, with some missing. The sample holds over 50,000 clones; nearly 90% are singletons and the top ten take more than 8%. Indicated time point: cycle 4 day 1 (C4D1), after less than seven weeks of nivolumab. Each patient's relapse followed autologous stem cell transplantation, and brentuximab vedotin exposure varied. In regard to this clone: Its antigen remains unknown.

The specimen comprised peripheral blood mononuclear cells (PBMCs), sampled before the fourth cycle of nivolumab. The gene calls are TRBV28 and TRBJ2-5; either TRBD1 or TRBD2 may supply D (7 bases each). The receptor's source is a human donor with classical Hodgkin lymphoma. CDR3 nucleotides: TGTGCCAGCAGCCGACGCCAGGGGGGGGCCCAAGAGACCCAGTACTTC. This gives the protein CASSRRQGGAQETQYF.